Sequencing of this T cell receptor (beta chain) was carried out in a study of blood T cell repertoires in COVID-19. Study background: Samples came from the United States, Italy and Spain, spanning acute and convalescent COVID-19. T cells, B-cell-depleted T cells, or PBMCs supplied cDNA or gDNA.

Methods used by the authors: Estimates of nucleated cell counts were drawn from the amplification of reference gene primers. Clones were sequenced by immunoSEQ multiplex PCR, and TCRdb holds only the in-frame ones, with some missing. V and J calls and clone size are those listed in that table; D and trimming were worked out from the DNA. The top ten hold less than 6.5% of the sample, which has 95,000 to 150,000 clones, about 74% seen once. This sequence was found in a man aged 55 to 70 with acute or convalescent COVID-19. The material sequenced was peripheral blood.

The CDR3 spells CASSQWERDRTNTEAFF. CDR3 nucleotides: TGTGCCAGCAGCCAATGGGAACGTGACAGAACTAACACTGAAGCTTTCTTT. J is TRBJ1-1 and V is TRBV3-1 (or the pseudogene TRBV3-2); perhaps TRBD1 as D (5 bases). This CDR3 contains 17 residues. Trimming removed 2 bases from V and 2 bases from J, with 18 bases in between. The germline gives CDR1 LGHDT, CDR2 YNNKEL (reference sequence).